The source of this T cell receptor beta chain is a study of cytomegalovirus exposure and HLA in healthy donors. Whole-study results and caveats: Researchers catalogued roughly 150 TCR beta chains as cytomegalovirus-associated.

About this clone itself: Its cognate antigen is unknown.

This CDR3 contains 13 residues. V was clipped by 7 bases and J by 2 bases, with 12 bases between them. Germline V gene data show CDR1 as SQVTM and CDR2 as ANQGSEA. Sequencing used immunoSEQ multiplex PCR; TCRdb keeps in-frame clones, though not all of them. The profile shows 350,000 or so clones, just over 85% of them singletons. The validation cohort, a group of 90 to 150 subjects, included the donors and was separate from the roughly 620-subject first cohort. The rearrangement joins TRBV29-1 to TRBJ1-3; tentative D call: TRBD1 (5 bases). Sequenced sample: PBMCs. The clonotype was recovered from a woman aged 18 to 35 in good health and CMV-seronegative. The CDR3 nucleotides are TGCAGCGCTATGGACAATGCTGGAAACACCATATATTTT. Translation: CSAMDNAGNTIYF.